This TCR beta chain was recovered during a study of a mutant IDH1 vaccine in newly diagnosed glioma. Background on the study: Radiotherapy alone preceded vaccination by 4-6 weeks; alternatively, vaccination started with temozolomide cycles.

Concerning this clone: Antigen unknown.

Study-level results: Vaccine-induced immune responses were detected in roughly 93% of patients. Pseudoprogression appeared independent of alterations in top peripheral clonotypes.

Assay used: immunoSEQ multiplex PCR; TCRdb lists only in-frame clones, some missing. The sample carries roughly 120,000 clones, roughly 88% recorded once. Time point reported: week 11, during vaccination. Doses consisted of 300 ug of mutant IDH1 20-mer peptide each, paired with topical imiquimod. The CDR3 length is 16 residues. Germline CDR1 and CDR2: SNHLY and FYNNEI. The V and J ends lost 2 bases and 2 bases respectively, with 12 bases between them. The sequence was obtained from a woman between 45 and 65 years old with glioma. The chain joins TRBV2 to TRBJ1-4; D might be TRBD1 (6 bases). Sequencing used PBMCs, obtained from a glioma patient whose treatment included an IDH1 peptide vaccine. The CDR3 reads CASSERGEATNEKLFF. The CDR3, as DNA: TGTGCCAGCAGTGAAAGGGGGGAGGCGACTAATGAAAAACTGTTTTTT.